Reported below is one TCR beta chain. This record comes from a study of blood T cell repertoires in COVID-19. The overall study: PBMCs, B-cell-depleted T cells, or T cells were the source of the cDNA or gDNA that made up the material.

Looked up from germline, CDR1 is SGHRS and CDR2 is YFSETQ. CDR3 length: 12 amino acids. V was pared by 0 bases and J by 10 bases, with 3 bases of the junction left unmatched. Assay used: immunoSEQ multiplex PCR; TCRdb lists only in-frame clones, some missing. The table has about 200,000 clones, approximately 86% seen once. Material: PBMCs or T cells enriched from blood (not recorded which). The chain is built from TRBV5-1 and TRBJ1-1; 7 bases fit TRBD1. The sequence came from a woman aged 40 to 49 in a cohort exposed to, infected with or recovered from COVID-19 (not recorded which). CDR3 sequence: CASSLGQGAAFF. The CDR3 DNA sequence: TGCGCCAGCAGCTTGGGACAGGGTGCAGCTTTCTTT.